The clone carrying this T cell receptor (beta chain) was counted many times. The junction departs from germline at one end; a sequencing error may be responsible. The sample comes from a study of identical twins. CDR3 length: 15 amino acids. TCRdb passed the 5' RACE reads through MiXCR, listing each CDR3 protein once. The sample includes 120,000 to 150,000 distinct CDR3 sequences, around 3.6% of them seen just once. This receptor was taken from a man aged 18 to 30 in good health. V gene TRBV12-3 or TRBV12-4 combines with J gene TRBJ1-5; D perhaps matches TRBD1 (5 bases). The sequenced sample consisted of memory T cells sorted from blood. The CDR3 nucleotides are TGTGCCAGCAGCTTAGCTTCAGGGAGCAATCAGCCCCAGCATTTT. Translating it yields CASSLASGSNQPQHF.